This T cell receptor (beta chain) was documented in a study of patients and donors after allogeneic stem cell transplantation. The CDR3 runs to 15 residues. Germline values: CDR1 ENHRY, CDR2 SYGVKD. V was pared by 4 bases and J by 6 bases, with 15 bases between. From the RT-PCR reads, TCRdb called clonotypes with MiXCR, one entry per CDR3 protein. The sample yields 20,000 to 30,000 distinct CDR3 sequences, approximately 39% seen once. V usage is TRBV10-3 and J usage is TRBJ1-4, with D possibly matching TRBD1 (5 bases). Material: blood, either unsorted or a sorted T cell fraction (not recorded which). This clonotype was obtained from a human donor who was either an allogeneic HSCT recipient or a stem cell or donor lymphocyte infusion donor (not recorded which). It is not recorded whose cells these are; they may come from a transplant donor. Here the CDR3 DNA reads TGTGCCATCAGTGGGAATCCCCCGGGGCATGAAAAACTGTTTTTT. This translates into CAISGNPPGHEKLFF.